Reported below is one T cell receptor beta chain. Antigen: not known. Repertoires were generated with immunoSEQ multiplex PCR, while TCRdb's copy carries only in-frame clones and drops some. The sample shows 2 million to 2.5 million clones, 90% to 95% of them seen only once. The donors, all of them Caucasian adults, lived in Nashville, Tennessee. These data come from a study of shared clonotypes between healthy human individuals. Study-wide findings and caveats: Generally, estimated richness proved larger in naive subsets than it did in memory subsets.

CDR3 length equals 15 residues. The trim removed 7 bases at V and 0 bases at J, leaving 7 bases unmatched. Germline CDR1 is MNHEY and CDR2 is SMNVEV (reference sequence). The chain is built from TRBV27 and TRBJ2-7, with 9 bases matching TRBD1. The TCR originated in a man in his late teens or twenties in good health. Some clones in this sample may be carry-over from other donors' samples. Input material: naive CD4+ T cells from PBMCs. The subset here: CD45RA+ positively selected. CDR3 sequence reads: CASTPRQGVSYEQYF. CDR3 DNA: TGTGCCAGCACCCCAAGACAGGGGGTCTCCTACGAGCAGTACTTC.